A single sample gave rise to the 14 T cell receptor beta chains below, sequenced in a study of control samples from healthy donors and cancer patients. Repertoires were generated with immunoSEQ multiplex PCR, while TCRdb's copy carries only in-frame clones and drops some. The sample consists of tens of thousands of clones, roughly 90% of them appearing once. Sequencing was performed on blood. The receptors stem from a man over 45 in good health.

The chain employs TRBV5-6 and TRBJ1-5; a possible D gene is TRBD1 (5 bases). Trimming stripped 2 bases from V and 2 bases from J, with 11 bases between. The CDR3 consists of 15 residues. Per the germline V gene, CDR1 is SGHDT and CDR2 is YYEEEE. CDR3 sequence: CASSFRGTGNQPQHF. As DNA, the CDR3 is TGTGCCAGCAGCTTTAGGGGAACTGGCAATCAGCCCCAGCATTTT.

This clone was observed a few times. Distinct nucleotide sequences in the sample also encode this CDR3. The chain combines TRBV7-9 with TRBJ1-1; TRBD1 might be the D (5 bases). V dropped 4 bases and J dropped 5 bases, with 8 bases sitting between them. This CDR3 region has 12 residues. CDR1 SEHNR and CDR2 FQNEAQ come from the germline V gene (reference sequence). CDR3 DNA sequence: TGTGCCAGCAGCTGGCGGGGGACTGAAGCTTTCTTT. This translates into CASSWRGTEAFF.

V usage is TRBV5-6 and J usage is TRBJ2-1, with D unclear. CDR1 SGHDT and CDR2 YYEEEE come from the germline V gene. V gave up 4 bases and J gave up 6 bases, with 11 bases separating them. The CDR3 spans 13 residues. The CDR3 DNA follows: TGTGCCAGCAGCGTCCTCCCTCTCAATGAGCAGTTCTTC. Translation: CASSVLPLNEQFF.

The V and J genes are TRBV5-6 and TRBJ2-5; no clear D gene. Germline CDR1 reads SGHDT; CDR2 reads YYEEEE. The CDR3 extends over 11 amino acids. Trimming left V 0 bases short and J 4 bases short, with 1 base between. The CDR3, as DNA: TGTGCCAGCAGCTTGGTAGAGACCCAGTACTTC. It specifies CASSLVETQYF. Full variable domain (outside the CDR3, taken from reference TRBV5-6 and TRBJ2-5): DAGVTQSPTHLIKTRGQQVTLRCSPKSGHDTVSWYQQALGQGPQFIFQYYEEEERQRGNFPDRFSGHQFPNYSSELNVNALLLGDSALYLCASSLVETQYFGPGTRLLVL.

V and J are TRBV27 and TRBJ2-6; possibly TRBD1 for D (5 bases). V gave up 0 bases and J gave up 0 bases, with 21 bases separating them. The CDR3 spans 21 residues. Germline V gene lookup returns CDR1 MNHEY and CDR2 SMNVEV (reference sequence). The DNA for the CDR3 is TGTGCCAGCAGTTTATCCTTGGGGCTCAGGAAAACCGACTCTGGGGCCAACGTCCTGACTTTC. As protein: CASSLSLGLRKTDSGANVLTF.

The J gene is TRBJ2-7, the V gene TRBV7-9; 8 bases are a match to TRBD2. This CDR3 spans 15 amino acids. CDR1 is SEHNR and CDR2 is FQNEAQ in the germline V gene (reference sequence). V shed 1 base, J shed 2 bases, and the junction held 4 bases outside the gene matches. CDR3 loop: CASSLDRTSPYEQYF. The CDR3 nucleotides read TGTGCCAGCAGCTTAGATCGGACTAGCCCCTACGAGCAGTACTTC.

The genes are TRBV7-8 and TRBJ2-1; 7 nucleotides line up with TRBD1. CDR3 length: 17 residues. The germline V gene has CDR1 SGHVS and CDR2 FQNEAQ. The junction had 15 bases not matched to a gene; V was cut back by 5 bases and J by 5 bases. The CDR3 spells CASSPLTEGAHNNEQFF. The CDR3 DNA sequence: TGTGCCAGCAGCCCCCTCACTGAGGGGGCCCATAACAATGAGCAGTTCTTC.

With respect to this clone: The same CDR3 can be traced to other DNA sequences in this sample. CDR3 nucleotide sequence: TGTGCCAGCAGTTCCGGGACACTAAGCTATGGCTACACCTTC. This sequence encodes CASSSGTLSYGYTF. The rearrangement joins TRBV27 to TRBJ1-2; D is perhaps TRBD1 (6 bases). Germline loops: CDR1 MNHEY, CDR2 SMNVEV (reference sequence). The CDR3 is 14 amino acids. Trimming took off 4 bases at V and 4 bases at J, with 13 bases between the two ends.

V usage is TRBV6-5 and J usage is TRBJ2-5; possible D gene TRBD1, 5 bases. Germline-derived CDR1 and CDR2 are MNHEY and SVGAGI. This CDR3 has 16 amino acids. The V and J ends lost 0 bases and 6 bases respectively, with 17 bases between them. CDR3 loop: CASSYSQAGALKTQYF. CDR3 bases: TGTGCCAGCAGTTACTCCCAGGCTGGGGCGTTGAAGACCCAGTACTTC.

The rearrangement links TRBV10-2 to TRBJ2-3; unclear D gene. V lost 5 bases, J lost 2 bases, and 11 bases lay in between. The CDR3 has 14 residues. The germline CDR1 and CDR2 sequences are WSHSY and SAAADI. DNA of the CDR3: TGCGCCAGCAGTATCCAGGCTACCACAGATACGCAGTATTTT. This codes for CASSIQATTDTQYF.

V gene TRBV30 combines with J gene TRBJ1-1, with 7 positions matching TRBD1. V was pared by 4 bases and J by 5 bases, with 10 bases of the junction left unmatched. This CDR3 region has 14 residues. Germline values: CDR1 GTSNPN, CDR2 SVGIG (reference sequence). This CDR3 is CAWNPTTGDTEAFF. The DNA of the CDR3 is TGTGCCTGGAACCCAACTACAGGGGATACTGAAGCTTTCTTT.

The V gene is TRBV5-8, the J gene TRBJ2-7; 8 nucleotides line up with TRBD1. This CDR3 contains 13 residues. J gave up 5 bases and V 1 base, and 2 bases lay outside the gene matches. Germline V gene data show CDR1 as SGHTS and CDR2 as YDEGEE. The CDR3 DNA follows: TGTGCCAGCAGCTTGCAGGGGGCTCACGAGCAGTACTTC. It specifies CASSLQGAHEQYF.

The rearrangement uses TRBV27 and TRBJ2-5, with TRBD1 identical over 7 bases. There are 16 residues in the CDR3. CDR1 MNHEY and CDR2 SMNVEV come from the germline V gene (reference sequence). V lost 6 bases to trimming and J lost 1 base; unmatched junction nucleotides: 11. For the CDR3, the DNA is TGTGCCAGCAGCTCTACCGCCGGGACAGTCCAAGAGACCCAGTACTTC. Translation gives CASSSTAGTVQETQYF.

The chain has TRBV7-9 and TRBJ2-7, with D possibly matching TRBD1 (6 bases). Trimming cost V 0 bases and J 4 bases, with 16 bases left between them. CDR3 length equals 16 residues. CDR1 SEHNR and CDR2 FQNEAQ come from the germline V gene (reference sequence). CDR3 in amino acids: CASSLAGALVPYEQYF. The DNA for the CDR3 is TGTGCCAGCAGCTTAGCGGGGGCACTGGTGCCGTACGAGCAGTACTTC.